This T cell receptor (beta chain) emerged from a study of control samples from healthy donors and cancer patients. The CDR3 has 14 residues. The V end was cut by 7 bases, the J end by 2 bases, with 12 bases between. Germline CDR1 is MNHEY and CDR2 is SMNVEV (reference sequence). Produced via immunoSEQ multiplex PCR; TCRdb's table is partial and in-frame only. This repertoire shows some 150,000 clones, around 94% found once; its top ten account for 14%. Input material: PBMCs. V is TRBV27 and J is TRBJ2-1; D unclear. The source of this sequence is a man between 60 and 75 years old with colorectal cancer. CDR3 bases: TGTGCCAGCACCGACGAACCTCCCTACAATGAGCAGTTCTTC. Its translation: CASTDEPPYNEQFF.